Below are 25 T cell receptor beta chains sequenced from a single sample in a study of shared clonotypes between healthy human individuals. Clones were read by immunoSEQ multiplex PCR, and TCRdb kept only the in-frame ones, dropping some. The table includes about 2,500,000 clones, more than 90% detected once. Material: naive CD4+ T cells sorted from blood. Subset given: CD45RA+ positively selected. These TCRs come from a man younger than 35 in good health.

The chain carries TRBV30 and TRBJ1-3; D ambiguous. CDR1 and CDR2 from the germline V gene are GTSNPN and SVGIG (reference sequence). The CDR3 consists of 15 residues. V lost 2 bases, J lost 4 bases, and 15 bases lay in between. The CDR3 DNA is TGTGCCTGGAGTTTAAGTCGGGTATCGGGAAACACCATATATTTT. This codes for CAWSLSRVSGNTIYF.

The rearrangement joins TRBV4-2 to TRBJ2-1; 10 bases fit TRBD2. This CDR3 is built from 15 residues. V lost 4 bases and J lost 4; bases outside the gene matches: 4. Germline CDR1 LGHNA, CDR2 YNFKEQ. CDR3 DNA: TGTGCCAGCAGCCGGACTAGCGGAAATTACAATGAGCAGTTCTTC. This codes for CASSRTSGNYNEQFF.

V gene TRBV19 combines with J gene TRBJ1-2; 7 positions agree with TRBD1. Looked up from germline, CDR1 is LNHDA and CDR2 is SQIVND (reference sequence). The V gene end was trimmed by 4 bases and the J gene end by 4 bases; junction bases not matched to a gene: 6. CDR3 length equals 14 residues. CDR3 amino acids: CASSSSGTAYGYTF. The DNA for the CDR3 is TGTGCCAGTAGTAGCTCCGGGACAGCCTATGGCTACACCTTC.

V and J are TRBV19 and TRBJ2-3; 13 bases match TRBD2. Germline V gives CDR1 LNHDA, CDR2 SQIVND (reference sequence). The CDR3 sequence is 16 residues long. V dropped 4 bases and J dropped 6; count of bases not matched to a gene: 7. CDR3 in amino acids: CASSTGLAGAPDTQYF. The CDR3 DNA is TGTGCCAGTAGTACCGGACTAGCGGGAGCCCCCGATACGCAGTATTTT.

V is TRBV30 and J is TRBJ1-1; D gene uncertain. Germline assignment: CDR1 GTSNPN and CDR2 SVGIG (reference sequence). Trimming shortened V by 4 bases and J by 1 base, and 10 bases separated the two germline ends. This CDR3 comprises 13 residues. The CDR3 bases are TGTGCCTGGATAGGGTTACCGAACACTGAAGCTTTCTTT. Its protein is CAWIGLPNTEAFF. Variable domain in full (rest from reference TRBV30 and TRBJ1-1): SQTIHQWPATLVQPVGSPLSLECTVEGTSNPNLYWYRQAAGRGLQLLFYSVGIGQISSEVPQNLSASRPQDRQFILSSKKLLLSDSGFYLCAWIGLPNTEAFFGQGTRLTVV.

The chain couples TRBV7-2 to TRBJ1-6, with D possibly matching TRBD1 (6 bases). Trimming took 3 bases from V and 10 from J, leaving 16 bases between them. The germline V gene encodes CDR1 SGHTA and CDR2 FQGNSA. CDR3 length: 15 amino acids. CDR3 in amino acids: CASSFAWTAGSPLHF. CDR3 sequence (DNA): TGTGCCAGCAGCTTCGCCTGGACAGCCGGCTCACCCCTCCACTTT.

The chain uses TRBV2 and TRBJ2-7, with TRBD2 matching over 9 bases. This CDR3 is 16 amino acids long. With 1 base clipped from V and 0 bases from J, the junction kept 4 bases outside the gene matches. Looked up from germline, CDR1 is SNHLY and CDR2 is FYNNEI. The CDR3 sequence is CASSEGRLAASYEQYF. DNA of the CDR3: TGTGCCAGCAGTGAAGGTCGACTAGCGGCCTCCTACGAGCAGTACTTC.

The V gene is TRBV5-4, the J gene TRBJ2-3, with TRBD2 identical over 15 bases. The germline V gene has CDR1 SGHNT and CDR2 YYREEE (reference sequence). With 4 bases clipped from V and 5 bases from J, the junction kept 8 bases outside the gene matches. This CDR3 spans 17 amino acids. In DNA, the CDR3 is TGTGCCAGCAGCCTCGGACTAGCGGGGGGGCGGGGAGATACGCAGTATTTT. The encoded protein is CASSLGLAGGRGDTQYF.

The chain is built from TRBV6-6 and TRBJ2-3; 11 bases line up with TRBD1. The J segment lost 4 bases and the V segment lost 6 bases, leaving 3 bases of the junction unmatched. This CDR3 is built from 14 residues. Germline CDR1 reads MNHNY; CDR2 reads SVGAGI (reference sequence). CDR3 protein: CASRRDRGADTQYF. CDR3 nucleotides: TGTGCCAGCAGAAGGGACAGGGGGGCAGATACGCAGTATTTT.

V gene TRBV7-2 combines with J gene TRBJ2-7; 7 bases are a match to TRBD2. Germline V lookup: CDR1 SGHTA, CDR2 FQGNSA. J gave up 4 bases and V 6 bases, and 15 bases lay outside the gene matches. This CDR3 contains 16 residues. CDR3 in amino acids: CASRDRRGSLPYEQYF. DNA for the CDR3: TGTGCCAGCAGGGACCGACGCGGGAGCCTTCCTTACGAGCAGTACTTC.

This clone occurred a few times. Other DNA sequences within the sample encode an identical CDR3. The chain has TRBV5-1 and TRBJ2-5; 9 nucleotides line up with TRBD2. The germline gives CDR1 SGHRS, CDR2 YFSETQ. The CDR3 loop spans 15 amino acids. The V gene end was trimmed by 2 bases and the J gene end by 1 base; junction bases not matched to a gene: 3. The CDR3 region has the DNA TGCGCCAGCAGCTTAGCGGGAGGATTCCAAGAGACCCAGTACTTC. Protein: CASSLAGGFQETQYF.

The J gene is TRBJ1-6, the V gene TRBV21-1; the table's D call of TRBD1 was not tested on the DNA. TRBV21-1 is designated a pseudogene. The CDR3 spans 16 residues. The CDR3 DNA reads as TGTGCCAGCAGCAAACGCCGACAGGGGAATAATTCACCCCTCCACTTT. It codes for CASSKRRQGNNSPLHF.

The chain is built from TRBV5-4 and TRBJ2-7; D perhaps matches TRBD1 (6 bases). Per the germline V gene, CDR1 is SGHNT and CDR2 is YYREEE (reference sequence). V was clipped by 5 bases and J by 2 bases, with 14 bases between them. CDR3 size: 14 residues. Here the CDR3 DNA reads TGTGCCAGCAGTTTAGGACAGAACCCCTACGAGCAGTACTTC. Translating it yields CASSLGQNPYEQYF.

This clone occurred once. The rearrangement uses TRBV11-2 and TRBJ2-7, with 9 bases that match TRBD2. Trimming at V came to 5 bases and at J to 5 bases, leaving 7 bases not matched to a gene. The length of the CDR3 is 14 residues. Per germline, CDR1 SGHAT and CDR2 FQNNGV. The CDR3 DNA sequence: TGTGCCAGCAGCCCGAGCGGGAGGCCCCACGAGCAGTACTTC. Protein product: CASSPSGRPHEQYF. Full variable domain (rest looked up from reference TRBV11-2 and TRBJ2-7): EAGVAQSPRYKIIEKRQSVAFWCNPISGHATLYWYQQILGQGPKLLIQFQNNGVVDDSQLPKDRFSAERLKGVDSTLKIQPAKLEDSAVYLCASSPSGRPHEQYFGPGTRLTVT.

The chain combines TRBV4-3 with TRBJ1-2, with 8 bases lining up with TRBD1. The germline V gene has CDR1 LGHNA and CDR2 YSLEER. The V and J ends lost 1 base and 6 bases, in that order; junction bases with no gene match: 10. The CDR3 is made up of 16 amino acids. The CDR3 loop is CASSQVDPGGSNGYTF. The CDR3 bases are TGCGCCAGCAGCCAAGTAGATCCAGGGGGCAGCAATGGCTACACCTTC.

The J gene is TRBJ2-1, the V gene TRBV5-4; D may be TRBD2 (5 bases). The CDR3 loop spans 16 amino acids. In germline, CDR1 is SGHNT, CDR2 YYREEE (reference sequence). Trimming removed 4 bases from V and 3 bases from J, with 17 bases in between. CDR3 in amino acids: CASSPDPNGDYNEQFF. CDR3 DNA sequence: TGTGCCAGCAGCCCGGACCCAAACGGGGACTACAATGAGCAGTTCTTC.

The rearrangement links TRBV11-2 to TRBJ2-5; 7 nucleotides line up with TRBD1. V was clipped by 5 bases and J by 3 bases; unmatched bases: 15. The CDR3 length is 17 residues. The V gene's germline CDR1 is SGHAT and CDR2 FQNNGV. The CDR3 nucleotides are TGTGCCAGCAGCCCTATTGACCGACAGGGAAGGAAAGAGACCCAGTACTTC. It codes for CASSPIDRQGRKETQYF.

The chain combines TRBV7-2 with TRBJ2-2; possibly TRBD1 for D (5 bases). Germline CDR1 reads SGHTA; CDR2 reads FQGNSA. Trimming left V 3 bases short and J 6 bases short, with 8 bases between. The CDR3 runs to 13 residues. The CDR3 protein is CASSLTVSGELFF. The CDR3 nucleotides read TGTGCCAGCAGCTTGACAGTCTCCGGGGAGCTGTTTTTT. The full variable domain, rest sourced from reference TRBV7-2 and TRBJ2-2, is GAGVSQSPSNKVTEKGKDVELRCDPISGHTALYWYRQSLGQGLEFLIYFQGNSAPDKSGLPSDRFSAERTGGSVSTLTIQRTQQEDSAVYLCASSLTVSGELFFGEGSRLTVL.

The chain carries TRBV15 and TRBJ1-6, with TRBD1 identical over 10 bases. Germline CDR1 reads LNHNV; CDR2 reads YYDKDF (reference sequence). The V gene end was trimmed by 4 bases and the J gene end by 7 bases; junction bases not matched to a gene: 4. The CDR3 has 15 residues. CDR3 sequence: CATSIRQGANSPLHF. The CDR3 coding sequence is TGTGCCACCAGCATAAGACAGGGGGCGAATTCACCCCTCCACTTT. Full variable domain (outside the CDR3, taken from reference TRBV15 and TRBJ1-6): DAMVIQNPRYQVTQFGKPVTLSCSQTLNHNVMYWYQQKSSQAPKLLFHYYDKDFNNEADTPDNFQSRRPNTSFCFLDIRSPGLGDTAMYLCATSIRQGANSPLHFGNGTRLTVT.

The chain has TRBV9 and TRBJ1-2; TRBD1 matches at 10 bases. V lost 3 bases and J lost 0; bases outside the gene matches: 14. The CDR3 spans 19 residues. Germline CDR1 reads SGDLS; CDR2 reads YYNGEE. In nucleotides, the CDR3 is TGTGCCAGCAGCGGAGGCGGTGGAGGACAGGGGGTACCTAACTATGGCTACACCTTC. Translation gives CASSGGGGGQGVPNYGYTF. Combining the CDR3 with reference TRBV9 and TRBJ1-2 gives the whole variable domain DSGVTQTPKHLITATGQRVTLRCSPRSGDLSVYWYQQSLDQGLQFLIQYYNGEERAKGNILERFSAQQFPDLHSELNLSSLELGDSALYFCASSGGGGGQGVPNYGYTFGSGTRLTVV.

V is TRBV5-6 and J is TRBJ1-6; D unresolved. This CDR3 has 14 amino acids. Germline V CDR1 and CDR2: SGHDT, YYEEEE. V was clipped by 0 bases and J by 9 bases, with 10 bases between them. The CDR3 sequence: CASSLDRGGSPLHF. CDR3 coding DNA: TGTGCCAGCAGCTTGGACCGGGGAGGTTCACCCCTCCACTTT.

DNA of the CDR3: TGCGCCAGCAGCCAAGCCCAGGGGCAGGGGGAGCAGTTCTTC. Protein product: CASSQAQGQGEQFF. The J gene is TRBJ2-1, the V gene TRBV4-3, with D possibly TRBD1 on 6 matching bases. With 1 base removed from V and 10 bases from J, the gap between germline ends came to 14 bases. This CDR3 region has 14 residues. Germline V CDR1 and CDR2: LGHNA, YSLEER.

J is TRBJ2-3 and V is TRBV5-8, with 10 positions matching TRBD1. The V gene's germline CDR1 is SGHTS and CDR2 YDEGEE. V dropped 0 bases and J dropped 6; count of bases not matched to a gene: 4. This CDR3 is 15 amino acids long. The CDR3 region has the DNA TGTGCCAGCAGCTTGGTCAGACAGGGGGCCGATACGCAGTATTTT. This gives the protein CASSLVRQGADTQYF.

This clone was seen just once. The chain uses TRBV7-8 and TRBJ2-5; 10 bases are shared with TRBD1. This CDR3 is built from 15 residues. J was trimmed by 5 bases and V by 3 bases; bases with no gene match: 6. CDR1 and CDR2 from the germline V gene are SGHVS and FQNEAQ. CDR3 sequence: CASSFISGQGETQYF. The CDR3, as DNA: TGTGCCAGCAGCTTCATTTCGGGACAGGGGGAGACCCAGTACTTC.

This chain joins TRBV10-1 and TRBJ2-3; either TRBD1 or TRBD2 may fit D (5 bases each). V gave up 3 bases and J gave up 3 bases, with 13 bases separating them. CDR3 length: 15 amino acids. Germline loops: CDR1 WNHNN, CDR2 SYGVQD (reference sequence). As DNA, the CDR3 is TGCGCCAGCAGTGATGGGGGATTGGGGACAGATACGCAGTATTTT. This codes for CASSDGGLGTDTQYF.